These T cell receptor beta chains were read from a single sample in a study of blood T cell repertoires in COVID-19. The method was immunoSEQ multiplex PCR; TCRdb's version includes in-frame clones alone and lacks a portion of them. The sample comprises 140,000 or so clones, 65% to 90% of which are singletons, and roughly 2.9% rests with the top ten. The specimen sequenced was peripheral blood. These receptors came from a man aged 45 to 65 with acute or convalescent COVID-19. The CDR3 runs from the conserved cysteine through the conserved F or W. D genes are given only for firm matches. Size is stated for part of the rows, as once, few or many counts, or as a class when the clone is expanded.

v_call: TRBV4-1
j_call: TRBJ1-5
cdr3_length: 16
clone_size: .
d_call: .
cdr3_nt: TGCGCCAGCAGCCAAGAAAGCGGCAGGGGCGATCAGCCCCAGCATTTT
cdr3_aa: CASSQESGRGDQPQHF

v_call: TRBV6-5
j_call: TRBJ1-6
cdr3_length: 14
clone_size: .
d_call: TRBD1
cdr3_nt: TGTGCCAGCAGGGCCGGGACAGGGAGTTCACCCCTCCACTTT
cdr3_aa: CASRAGTGSSPLHF

v_call: TRBV3-1/TRBV3-2
j_call: TRBJ2-7
cdr3_length: 14
clone_size: .
d_call: TRBD1
cdr3_nt: TGTGCCAGCAGCCCTTGGGACAGGGTGAGAGAGCAGTACTTC
cdr3_aa: CASSPWDRVREQYF

v_call: TRBV10-3
j_call: TRBJ2-2
cdr3_length: 14
clone_size: once
d_call: .
cdr3_nt: TGTGCCATCAGTGAGCGGGGGAACACCGGGGAGCTGTTTTTT
cdr3_aa: CAISERGNTGELFF

v_call: TRBV2
j_call: TRBJ1-2
cdr3_length: 13
clone_size: .
d_call: TRBD1
cdr3_nt: TGTGCCAGCAGGGACTCGACAGGGGAAGGCTACACCTTC
cdr3_aa: CASRDSTGEGYTF

v_call: TRBV3-1/TRBV3-2
j_call: TRBJ2-7
cdr3_length: 16
clone_size: once
d_call: TRBD2
cdr3_nt: TGTGCCAGCAGCCAAGATAGGAGTAGCGGGAGATACGAGCAGTACTTC
cdr3_aa: CASSQDRSSGRYEQYF

v_call: TRBV19
j_call: TRBJ2-2
cdr3_length: 15
clone_size: .
d_call: TRBD1
cdr3_nt: TGTGCCAGTAGTATTAATCCAGGGGGCACCGGGGAGCTGTTTTTT
cdr3_aa: CASSINPGGTGELFF

v_call: TRBV7-8
j_call: TRBJ2-7
cdr3_length: 14
clone_size: .
d_call: .
cdr3_nt: TGTGCCAGCAGCTCTACAGGGGGGGCTTACGAGCAGTACTTC
cdr3_aa: CASSSTGGAYEQYF

v_call: TRBV7-8
j_call: TRBJ2-2
cdr3_length: 16
clone_size: .
d_call: .
cdr3_nt: TGTGCCAGCAGCTTAGCCCGGACAGCGGGGACCGGGGAGCTGTTTTTT
cdr3_aa: CASSLARTAGTGELFF

v_call: TRBV7-3
j_call: TRBJ2-2
cdr3_length: 14
clone_size: .
d_call: TRBD2
cdr3_nt: TGTGCCAGCAGCCAGCGGGGGGCTGGCGGGGAGCTGTTTTTT
cdr3_aa: CASSQRGAGGELFF

v_call: TRBV6-5
j_call: TRBJ2-1
cdr3_length: 13
clone_size: .
d_call: .
cdr3_nt: TGTGCCAGCAGTTGGGACACACTGAATGAGCAGTTCTTC
cdr3_aa: CASSWDTLNEQFF

v_call: TRBV19
j_call: TRBJ2-3
cdr3_length: 13
clone_size: .
d_call: .
cdr3_nt: TGTGCCAGTAGTATGCCAGGCACAGATACGCAGTATTTT
cdr3_aa: CASSMPGTDTQYF

v_call: TRBV19
j_call: TRBJ2-7
cdr3_length: 17
clone_size: .
d_call: TRBD1
cdr3_nt: TGTGCCAGTAGTATAGGTCTCGGACAGGGGCCCCCCTACGAGCAGTACTTC
cdr3_aa: CASSIGLGQGPPYEQYF

v_call: TRBV3-1/TRBV3-2
j_call: TRBJ2-1
cdr3_length: 16
clone_size: .
d_call: TRBD2
cdr3_nt: TGTGCCAGCAGCCTGTACGCTAGCGGGAGGGTGAGTGAGCAGTTCTTC
cdr3_aa: CASSLYASGRVSEQFF

v_call: TRBV19
j_call: TRBJ2-3
cdr3_length: 13
clone_size: .
d_call: .
cdr3_nt: TGTGCCAGTAGTTTAGGTCAGTCAGATACGCAGTATTTT
cdr3_aa: CASSLGQSDTQYF

v_call: TRBV5-1
j_call: TRBJ2-2
cdr3_length: 14
clone_size: .
d_call: .
cdr3_nt: TGCGCCAGCGTGGGGGCCGCGAACACCGGGGAGCTGTTTTTT
cdr3_aa: CASVGAANTGELFF

v_call: TRBV3-1/TRBV3-2
j_call: TRBJ2-5
cdr3_length: 14
clone_size: .
d_call: TRBD2
cdr3_nt: TGTGCCAGCAATCAGGGAGGGCCGATAGAGACCCAGTACTTC
cdr3_aa: CASNQGGPIETQYF

v_call: TRBV11-3
j_call: TRBJ2-7
cdr3_length: 15
clone_size: .
d_call: .
cdr3_nt: TGTGCCAGCAGCTTAGAGTATGCATCTACCTACGAGCAGTACTTC
cdr3_aa: CASSLEYASTYEQYF

v_call: TRBV19
j_call: TRBJ1-6
cdr3_length: 15
clone_size: .
d_call: TRBD1
cdr3_nt: TGTGCCAGTAGTATGGGACAGGGTGGTTTTGGACCCCTCCACTTT
cdr3_aa: CASSMGQGGFGPLHF

v_call: TRBV10-3
j_call: TRBJ2-5
cdr3_length: 16
clone_size: .
d_call: TRBD1
cdr3_nt: TGTGCCATCAGTGCGGGTGACAGGGGGTACCAAGAGACCCAGTACTTC
cdr3_aa: CAISAGDRGYQETQYF

v_call: TRBV3-1/TRBV3-2
j_call: TRBJ2-2
cdr3_length: 15
clone_size: .
d_call: TRBD2
cdr3_nt: TGTGCCAGCAGAATCGGGACTAGCGGGGGTGGGGAGCTGTTTTTT
cdr3_aa: CASRIGTSGGGELFF

v_call: TRBV15
j_call: TRBJ2-2
cdr3_length: 15
clone_size: .
d_call: .
cdr3_nt: TGTGCCACCAGCAGAGAACGGGGTAACACCGGGGAGCTGTTTTTT
cdr3_aa: CATSRERGNTGELFF

v_call: TRBV3-1/TRBV3-2
j_call: TRBJ2-7
cdr3_length: 13
clone_size: .
d_call: .
cdr3_nt: TGTGCCAGCAGCCAAGTGCGACAGTCTGAGCAGTACTTC
cdr3_aa: CASSQVRQSEQYF

v_call: TRBV5-6
j_call: TRBJ1-4
cdr3_length: 15
clone_size: .
d_call: TRBD1
cdr3_nt: TGTGCCAGCAGCTTGGGCGGGACAGGGGGTGAAAAACTGTTTTTT
cdr3_aa: CASSLGGTGGEKLFF

v_call: TRBV27
j_call: TRBJ1-1
cdr3_length: 13
clone_size: .
d_call: .
cdr3_nt: TGTGCCAGCAGCTTTAAAGGGGACACTGAAGCTTTCTTT
cdr3_aa: CASSFKGDTEAFF

v_call: TRBV23-1
j_call: TRBJ1-2
cdr3_length: 15
clone_size: few
d_call: .
cdr3_nt: TGCGCCAGCAGTCAAAGGCGGGATGTTAACTATGGCTACACCTTC
cdr3_aa: CASSQRRDVNYGYTF

v_call: TRBV3-1/TRBV3-2
j_call: TRBJ1-2
cdr3_length: 15
clone_size: .
d_call: .
cdr3_nt: TGTGCCAGCAGCCAAGGCTCTCGGAGGGGCAATGGCTACACCTTC
cdr3_aa: CASSQGSRRGNGYTF

v_call: TRBV3-1/TRBV3-2
j_call: TRBJ1-2
cdr3_length: 13
clone_size: .
d_call: .
cdr3_nt: TGTGCCAGCAGCCAAGATTACCTCCGGGGCTACACCTTC
cdr3_aa: CASSQDYLRGYTF

v_call: TRBV6-5
j_call: TRBJ2-7
cdr3_length: 14
clone_size: .
d_call: .
cdr3_nt: TGTGCCAGCAGGCCGACGGAGTTATTTGGGGAGCAGTACTTC
cdr3_aa: CASRPTELFGEQYF

v_call: TRBV28
j_call: TRBJ1-2
cdr3_length: 16
clone_size: .
d_call: .
cdr3_nt: TGTGCCAGCAGCCTCGCTGAAGGCGGGCGCTACTATGGCTACACCTTC
cdr3_aa: CASSLAEGGRYYGYTF

v_call: TRBV7-3
j_call: TRBJ2-3
cdr3_length: 14
clone_size: .
d_call: .
cdr3_nt: TGTGCCAGCAGCTTTAGCGGAGGCACAGATACGCAGTATTTT
cdr3_aa: CASSFSGGTDTQYF

v_call: TRBV4-1
j_call: TRBJ2-7
cdr3_length: 15
clone_size: .
d_call: .
cdr3_nt: TGCGCCAGCAGCCAACTCGGGGGTAGCTCCTACGAGCAGTACTTC
cdr3_aa: CASSQLGGSSYEQYF

v_call: TRBV5-1
j_call: TRBJ1-3
cdr3_length: 14
clone_size: .
d_call: TRBD1
cdr3_nt: TGCGCCAGCAGCCTCACAGGGGCTGGAAACACCATATATTTT
cdr3_aa: CASSLTGAGNTIYF

v_call: TRBV5-6
j_call: TRBJ1-1
cdr3_length: 13
clone_size: .
d_call: .
cdr3_nt: TGTGCCAGCAGCTTTGACTTGAACACTGAAGCTTTCTTT
cdr3_aa: CASSFDLNTEAFF

v_call: TRBV5-5
j_call: TRBJ2-7
cdr3_length: 14
clone_size: few
d_call: .
cdr3_nt: TGTGCCAGCAGCTTGCGAGGAAAAGATTACGAGCAGTACTTC
cdr3_aa: CASSLRGKDYEQYF

v_call: TRBV11-3
j_call: TRBJ2-7
cdr3_length: 12
clone_size: few
d_call: .
cdr3_nt: TGTGCCAGCAGCTTTCGCGGTTACGAGCAGTACTTC
cdr3_aa: CASSFRGYEQYF

v_call: TRBV12-3/TRBV12-4
j_call: TRBJ1-3
cdr3_length: 13
clone_size: .
d_call: .
cdr3_nt: TGTGCCAGCAGCTTGGGAGGGTGGGCAACCATATATTTT
cdr3_aa: CASSLGGWATIYF

v_call: TRBV15
j_call: TRBJ2-1
cdr3_length: 16
clone_size: .
d_call: TRBD2
cdr3_nt: TGTGCCACCAGCAGAGAAGCGGGAGTGTGGGACAATGAGCAGTTCTTC
cdr3_aa: CATSREAGVWDNEQFF

v_call: TRBV5-1
j_call: TRBJ2-5
cdr3_length: 16
clone_size: once
d_call: .
cdr3_nt: TGCGCCAGCAGCTTGGTGCCGGTGGCGGAACAAGAGACCCAGTACTTC
cdr3_aa: CASSLVPVAEQETQYF

v_call: TRBV18
j_call: TRBJ2-3
cdr3_length: 15
clone_size: .
d_call: TRBD1
cdr3_nt: TGTGCCAGCTCCCGGGACAGTTTAACGTTGGATACGCAGTATTTT
cdr3_aa: CASSRDSLTLDTQYF

v_call: TRBV13
j_call: TRBJ2-7
cdr3_length: 16
clone_size: .
d_call: .
cdr3_nt: TGTGCCAGCAGCTCGAGGTGGGGGGAACCCTCCTACGAGCAGTACTTC
cdr3_aa: CASSSRWGEPSYEQYF

v_call: TRBV10-3
j_call: TRBJ2-7
cdr3_length: 16
clone_size: .
d_call: TRBD1
cdr3_nt: TGTGCCATCAGTCAGTCCCGGGACAGTAAATCCTACGAGCAGTACTTC
cdr3_aa: CAISQSRDSKSYEQYF

v_call: TRBV7-9
j_call: TRBJ1-6
cdr3_length: 15
clone_size: .
d_call: .
cdr3_nt: TGTGCCAGCAGCTTAGACGGGACACCAAATTCACCCCTCCACTTT
cdr3_aa: CASSLDGTPNSPLHF

v_call: TRBV10-3
j_call: TRBJ2-7
cdr3_length: 16
clone_size: .
d_call: .
cdr3_nt: TGTGCCATCAGTGAGTCGAGTGGGGGGACTCCCTACGAGCAGTACTTC
cdr3_aa: CAISESSGGTPYEQYF

v_call: TRBV6-5
j_call: TRBJ2-2
cdr3_length: 14
clone_size: .
d_call: .
cdr3_nt: TGTGCCAGCAGGGTTGGGACACTAACCGGGGAGCTGTTTTTT
cdr3_aa: CASRVGTLTGELFF

v_call: TRBV2
j_call: TRBJ1-6
cdr3_length: 11
clone_size: .
d_call: .
cdr3_nt: TGTGCCAGCACGGAGGTTTCACCCCTCCACTTT
cdr3_aa: CASTEVSPLHF

v_call: TRBV19
j_call: TRBJ1-5
cdr3_length: 14
clone_size: .
d_call: TRBD1
cdr3_nt: TGTGCCAGTAGTTGGGGACAGGGAGAGCGGCCCCAGCATTTT
cdr3_aa: CASSWGQGERPQHF

v_call: TRBV5-1
j_call: TRBJ2-3
cdr3_length: 16
clone_size: few
d_call: TRBD2
cdr3_nt: TGCGCCAGCAGGTCCGGACTAGCGGGGGCTGCAGATACGCAGTATTTT
cdr3_aa: CASRSGLAGAADTQYF

v_call: TRBV19
j_call: TRBJ1-2
cdr3_length: 12
clone_size: .
d_call: .
cdr3_nt: TGTGCCAGTAGTCCACGGGGTTATGGCTACACCTTC
cdr3_aa: CASSPRGYGYTF

v_call: TRBV9
j_call: TRBJ2-1
cdr3_length: 14
clone_size: .
d_call: .
cdr3_nt: TGTGCCAGCAGCTTCCAGTCCGTCAGTGTTGAGCAGTTCTTC
cdr3_aa: CASSFQSVSVEQFF

v_call: TRBV27
j_call: TRBJ1-1
cdr3_length: 13
clone_size: .
d_call: TRBD1
cdr3_nt: TGTGCCAGCAGTCCTTATCGACAGGGGAAAGCTTTCTTT
cdr3_aa: CASSPYRQGKAFF

v_call: TRBV19
j_call: TRBJ1-2
cdr3_length: 15
clone_size: .
d_call: TRBD1
cdr3_nt: TGTGCCAGTAATATACCGGGACAGGGGGCCTATGGCTACACCTTC
cdr3_aa: CASNIPGQGAYGYTF

v_call: TRBV27
j_call: TRBJ2-7
cdr3_length: 16
clone_size: .
d_call: .
cdr3_nt: TGTGCCAGCAGTTTATCCCGAAGACACAGGTTCAACGAGCAGTACTTC
cdr3_aa: CASSLSRRHRFNEQYF

v_call: TRBV19
j_call: TRBJ2-7
cdr3_length: 14
clone_size: .
d_call: TRBD2
cdr3_nt: TGTGCCAGTAGCCGGACTAGCGGGAACTACGAGCAGTACTTC
cdr3_aa: CASSRTSGNYEQYF

v_call: TRBV12-3/TRBV12-4
j_call: TRBJ1-6
cdr3_length: 12
clone_size: .
d_call: .
cdr3_nt: TGTGCCAGCGGGAGTGATTATTCACCCCTCCACTTT
cdr3_aa: CASGSDYSPLHF

v_call: TRBV12-3/TRBV12-4
j_call: TRBJ1-5
cdr3_length: 11
clone_size: once
d_call: .
cdr3_nt: TGTGCCAGCAGTTCCGGTAAGCCCCAGCATTTT
cdr3_aa: CASSSGKPQHF

v_call: TRBV9
j_call: TRBJ1-3
cdr3_length: 15
clone_size: .
d_call: .
cdr3_nt: TGTGCCAGCAGCGTAGCCAGCAGGTCTGGAAACACCATATATTTT
cdr3_aa: CASSVASRSGNTIYF

v_call: TRBV29-1
j_call: TRBJ2-3
cdr3_length: 13
clone_size: .
d_call: TRBD2
cdr3_nt: TGCAGCGTTATCGGGAGGAGCACAGATACGCAGTATTTT
cdr3_aa: CSVIGRSTDTQYF

v_call: TRBV12-3/TRBV12-4
j_call: TRBJ2-7
cdr3_length: 13
clone_size: .
d_call: .
cdr3_nt: TGTGCCAGCAGTTTGGCGGAGGGCTACGAGCAGTACTTC
cdr3_aa: CASSLAEGYEQYF